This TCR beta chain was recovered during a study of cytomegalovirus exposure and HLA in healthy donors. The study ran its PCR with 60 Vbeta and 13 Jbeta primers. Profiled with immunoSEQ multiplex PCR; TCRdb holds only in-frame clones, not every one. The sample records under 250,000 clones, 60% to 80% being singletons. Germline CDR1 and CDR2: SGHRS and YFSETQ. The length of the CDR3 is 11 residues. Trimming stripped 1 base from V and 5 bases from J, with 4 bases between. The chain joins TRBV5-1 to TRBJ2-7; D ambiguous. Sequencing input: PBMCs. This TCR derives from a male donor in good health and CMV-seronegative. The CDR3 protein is CASSLSHEQYF. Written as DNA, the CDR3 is TGCGCCAGCAGCTTGAGCCACGAGCAGTACTTC.